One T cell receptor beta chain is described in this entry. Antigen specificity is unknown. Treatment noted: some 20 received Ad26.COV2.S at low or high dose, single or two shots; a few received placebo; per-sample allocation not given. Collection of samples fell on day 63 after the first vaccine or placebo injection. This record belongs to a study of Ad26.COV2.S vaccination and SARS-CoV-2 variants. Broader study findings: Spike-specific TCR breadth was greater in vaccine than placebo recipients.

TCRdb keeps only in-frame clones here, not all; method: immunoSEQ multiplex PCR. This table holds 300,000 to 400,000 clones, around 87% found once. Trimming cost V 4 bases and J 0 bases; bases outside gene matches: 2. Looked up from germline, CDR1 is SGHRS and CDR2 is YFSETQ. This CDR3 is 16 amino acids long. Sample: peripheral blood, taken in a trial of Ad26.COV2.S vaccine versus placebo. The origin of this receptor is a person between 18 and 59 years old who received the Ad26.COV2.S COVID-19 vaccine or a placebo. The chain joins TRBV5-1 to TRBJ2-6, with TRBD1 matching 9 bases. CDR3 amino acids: CASSRTGDSGANVLTF. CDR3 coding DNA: TGCGCCAGCAGCCGGACAGGGGACTCTGGGGCCAACGTCCTGACTTTC.